The TCR beta chain under discussion was sequenced for a study of cytomegalovirus exposure and HLA in healthy donors. This clone was picked up one time. Trimming left V 0 bases short and J 5 bases short, with 16 bases between. The CDR3 runs 16 residues. The germline CDR1 and CDR2 sequences are LGHNA and YNFKEQ. PCR amplification relied on 60 Vbeta primers (plus 13 Jbeta primers). Some clones are missing from TCRdb's copy, which holds only in-frame ones; the method was immunoSEQ multiplex PCR. The data show roughly 130,000 clones, with 74% seen just once and under 6.5% held by the top ten. V gene TRBV4-2 combines with J gene TRBJ2-5; a possible D gene is TRBD2 (6 bases). Material for sequencing was PBMCs. The source is a woman aged 45 to 65 in good health and CMV-seropositive. CDR3 loop: CASSQEEGGARETQYF. DNA of the CDR3: TGTGCCAGCAGCCAAGAGGAGGGCGGGGCGAGGGAGACCCAGTACTTC.